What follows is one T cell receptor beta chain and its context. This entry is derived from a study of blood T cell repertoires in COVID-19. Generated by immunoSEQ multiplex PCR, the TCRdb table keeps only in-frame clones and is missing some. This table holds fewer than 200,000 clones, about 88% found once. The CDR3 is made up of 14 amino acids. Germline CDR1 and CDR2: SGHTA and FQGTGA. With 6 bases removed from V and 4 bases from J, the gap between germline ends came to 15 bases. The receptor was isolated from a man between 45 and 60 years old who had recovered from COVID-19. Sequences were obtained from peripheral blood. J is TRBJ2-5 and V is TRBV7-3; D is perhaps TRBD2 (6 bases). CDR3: CASSRGGDGETQYF. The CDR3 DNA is TGTGCCAGCAGTCGCGGCGGGGATGGAGAGACCCAGTACTTC.